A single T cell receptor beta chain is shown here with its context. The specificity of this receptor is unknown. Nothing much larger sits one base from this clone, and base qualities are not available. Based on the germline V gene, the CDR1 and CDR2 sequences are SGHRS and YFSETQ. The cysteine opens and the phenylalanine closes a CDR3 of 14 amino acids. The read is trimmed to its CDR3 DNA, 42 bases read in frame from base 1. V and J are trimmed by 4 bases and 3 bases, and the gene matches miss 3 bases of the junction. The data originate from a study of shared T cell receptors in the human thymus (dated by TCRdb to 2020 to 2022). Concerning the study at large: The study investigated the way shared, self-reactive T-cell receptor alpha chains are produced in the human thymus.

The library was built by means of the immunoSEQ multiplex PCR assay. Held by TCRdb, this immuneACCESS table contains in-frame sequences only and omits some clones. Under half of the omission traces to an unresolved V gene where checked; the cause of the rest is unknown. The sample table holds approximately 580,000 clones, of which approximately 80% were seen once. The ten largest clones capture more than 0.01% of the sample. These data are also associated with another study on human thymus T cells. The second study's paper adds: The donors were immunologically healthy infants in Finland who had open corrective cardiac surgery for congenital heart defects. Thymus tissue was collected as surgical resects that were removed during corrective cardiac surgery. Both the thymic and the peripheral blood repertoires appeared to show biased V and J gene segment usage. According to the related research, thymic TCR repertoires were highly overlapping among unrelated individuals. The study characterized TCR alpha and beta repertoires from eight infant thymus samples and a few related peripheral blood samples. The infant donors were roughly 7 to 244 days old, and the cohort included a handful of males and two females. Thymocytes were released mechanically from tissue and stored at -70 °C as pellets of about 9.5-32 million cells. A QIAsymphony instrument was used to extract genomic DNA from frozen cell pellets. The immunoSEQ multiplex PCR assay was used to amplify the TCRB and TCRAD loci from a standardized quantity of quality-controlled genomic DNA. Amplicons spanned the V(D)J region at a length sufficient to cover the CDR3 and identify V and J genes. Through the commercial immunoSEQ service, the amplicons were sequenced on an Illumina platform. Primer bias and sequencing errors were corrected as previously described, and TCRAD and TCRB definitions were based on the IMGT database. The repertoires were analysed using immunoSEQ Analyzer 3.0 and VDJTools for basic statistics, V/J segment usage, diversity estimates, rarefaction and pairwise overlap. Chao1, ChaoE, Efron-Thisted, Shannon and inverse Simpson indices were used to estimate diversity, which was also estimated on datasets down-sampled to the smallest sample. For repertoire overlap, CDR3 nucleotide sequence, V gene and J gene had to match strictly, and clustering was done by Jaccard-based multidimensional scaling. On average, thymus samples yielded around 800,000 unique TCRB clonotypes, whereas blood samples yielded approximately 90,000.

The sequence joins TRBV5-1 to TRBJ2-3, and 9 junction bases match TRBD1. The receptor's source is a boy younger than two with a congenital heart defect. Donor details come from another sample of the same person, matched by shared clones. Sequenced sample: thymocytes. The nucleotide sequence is TGCGCCAGCAGCCGGGACAGGGATACAGATACGCAGTATTTT. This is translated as CASSRDRDTDTQYF. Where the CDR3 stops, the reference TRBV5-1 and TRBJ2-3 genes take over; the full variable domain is KAGVTQTPRYLIKTRGQQVTLSCSPISGHRSVSWYQQTPGQGLQFLFEYFSETQRNKGNFPGRFSGRQFSNSRSEMNVSTLELGDSALYLCASSRDRDTDTQYFGPGTRLTVL.